Included here is one T cell receptor beta chain sequence, with context. Its antigen remains unidentified. The entry originates in a study of blood T cells in healthy people across ages. Whole-study results and caveats: Expanded clonotype shifts may have been confounded, as the donors had an unknown CMV status.

The length of the CDR3 is 16 residues. A second PCR, run for about 6 to 11 cycles, used a sample-barcoded 5' primer plus a J-beta primer mix. A single record per CDR3 protein comes from TCRdb applying MiXCR to the 5' RACE reads. In the table there are about 800,000 distinct CDR3 sequences, 55% to 70% of which are singletons. Sequencing input: blood. The clonotype originates from a young man in good health. The rearrangement links TRBV21-1 to TRBJ2-1. TRBV21-1 is flagged as a pseudogene. This CDR3 is CASSKGYRTPYNEQFF. As DNA, the CDR3 is TGTGCCAGCAGCAAAGGTTACAGGACCCCCTACAATGAGCAGTTCTTC.